The subject of this entry is one TCR beta chain. Germline CDR1 GTSNPN, CDR2 SVGIG (reference sequence). Trimming at V came to 0 bases and at J to 5 bases, leaving 15 bases not matched to a gene. The CDR3 runs to 17 residues. The entry originates in a study of cytomegalovirus exposure and HLA in healthy donors. For the study at large: Samples from HLA-typed donors yielded about 85 million unique TCRs in an early data release.

This PCR relied on a set of 60 Vbeta primers and 13 Jbeta primers. Measured with immunoSEQ multiplex PCR; TCRdb has only the in-frame clones, and not every one. The sample includes some 110,000 clones. V gene TRBV30 combines with J gene TRBJ1-1; TRBD1 matches at 7 bases. The sequenced sample was PBMCs. This sequence originates from a man aged 25 to 45 in good health and CMV-seronegative. CDR3 nucleotides: TGTGCCTGGAGTGTAGGCGAGGTAGGGACAGATAGAACTGAAGCTTTCTTT. It codes for CAWSVGEVGTDRTEAFF.